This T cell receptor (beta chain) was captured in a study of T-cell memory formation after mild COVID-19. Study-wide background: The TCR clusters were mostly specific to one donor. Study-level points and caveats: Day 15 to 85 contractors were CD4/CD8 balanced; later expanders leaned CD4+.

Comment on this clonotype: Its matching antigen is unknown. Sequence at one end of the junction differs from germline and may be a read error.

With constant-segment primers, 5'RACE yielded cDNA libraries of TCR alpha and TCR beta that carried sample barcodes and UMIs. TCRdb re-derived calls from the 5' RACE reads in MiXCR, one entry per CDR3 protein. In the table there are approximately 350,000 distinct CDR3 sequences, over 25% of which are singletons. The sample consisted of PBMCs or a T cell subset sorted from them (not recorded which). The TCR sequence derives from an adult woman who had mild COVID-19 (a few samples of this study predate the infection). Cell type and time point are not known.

The CDR3 DNA is TGTGACAGCAGCAGAGACGGGACAGGGGGCTTCACTGAAGCTTTCTTT. Encoded protein: CDSSRDGTGGFTEAFF. The chain has TRBV7-6 and TRBJ1-1, with TRBD1 identical over 12 bases. This CDR3 region has 16 residues. The germline V gene has CDR1 SGHVS and CDR2 FNYEAQ. The variable domain in full, with the rest retrieved from reference TRBV7-6 and TRBJ1-1, is GAGVSQSPRYKVTKRGQDVALRCDPISGHVSLYWYRQALGQGPEFLTYFNYEAQQDKSGLPNDRFSAERPEGSISTLTIQRTEQRDSAMYRCDSSRDGTGGFTEAFFGQGTRLTVV.